One and the same sample provided the 2 T cell receptor beta chains below, sequenced in a study of early stage breast cancer tumors. Profiling relied on immunoSEQ multiplex PCR, and the TCRdb table lists in-frame clones only, not all of them. This repertoire shows some 75,000 clones, 65% to 85% found once; its top ten account for roughly 3%. Specimen: blood. The receptor set was obtained from a person between 60 and 70 years old with breast cancer.

V is TRBV5-6 and J is TRBJ1-4; 9 bases are shared with TRBD1. The CDR3 totals 18 residues. V trimming: 3 bases; J trimming: 5 bases; junction bases outside the gene matches: 14. CDR1 and CDR2 from the germline V gene are SGHDT and YYEEEE. The CDR3 nucleotides are TGTGCCAGCAGCTCGGCCCTTCGCACAGGGGGCAGGAATGAAAAACTGTTTTTT. Translating it yields CASSSALRTGGRNEKLFF. Drawing the rest from reference TRBV5-6 and TRBJ1-4, the complete variable domain is DAGVTQSPTHLIKTRGQQVTLRCSPKSGHDTVSWYQQALGQGPQFIFQYYEEEERQRGNFPDRFSGHQFPNYSSELNVNALLLGDSALYLCASSSALRTGGRNEKLFFGSGTQLSVL.

The rearrangement uses TRBV5-4 and TRBJ2-7, with a weak D call TRBD2 (5 bases). Germline V CDR1 and CDR2: SGHNT, YYREEE (reference sequence). Trimming took 0 bases from V and 2 from J, leaving 9 bases between them. This CDR3 contains 14 residues. CDR3 bases: TGTGCCAGCAGCTTGGGCCAGGAGGCCTACGAGCAGTACTTC. Translated, it gives CASSLGQEAYEQYF.